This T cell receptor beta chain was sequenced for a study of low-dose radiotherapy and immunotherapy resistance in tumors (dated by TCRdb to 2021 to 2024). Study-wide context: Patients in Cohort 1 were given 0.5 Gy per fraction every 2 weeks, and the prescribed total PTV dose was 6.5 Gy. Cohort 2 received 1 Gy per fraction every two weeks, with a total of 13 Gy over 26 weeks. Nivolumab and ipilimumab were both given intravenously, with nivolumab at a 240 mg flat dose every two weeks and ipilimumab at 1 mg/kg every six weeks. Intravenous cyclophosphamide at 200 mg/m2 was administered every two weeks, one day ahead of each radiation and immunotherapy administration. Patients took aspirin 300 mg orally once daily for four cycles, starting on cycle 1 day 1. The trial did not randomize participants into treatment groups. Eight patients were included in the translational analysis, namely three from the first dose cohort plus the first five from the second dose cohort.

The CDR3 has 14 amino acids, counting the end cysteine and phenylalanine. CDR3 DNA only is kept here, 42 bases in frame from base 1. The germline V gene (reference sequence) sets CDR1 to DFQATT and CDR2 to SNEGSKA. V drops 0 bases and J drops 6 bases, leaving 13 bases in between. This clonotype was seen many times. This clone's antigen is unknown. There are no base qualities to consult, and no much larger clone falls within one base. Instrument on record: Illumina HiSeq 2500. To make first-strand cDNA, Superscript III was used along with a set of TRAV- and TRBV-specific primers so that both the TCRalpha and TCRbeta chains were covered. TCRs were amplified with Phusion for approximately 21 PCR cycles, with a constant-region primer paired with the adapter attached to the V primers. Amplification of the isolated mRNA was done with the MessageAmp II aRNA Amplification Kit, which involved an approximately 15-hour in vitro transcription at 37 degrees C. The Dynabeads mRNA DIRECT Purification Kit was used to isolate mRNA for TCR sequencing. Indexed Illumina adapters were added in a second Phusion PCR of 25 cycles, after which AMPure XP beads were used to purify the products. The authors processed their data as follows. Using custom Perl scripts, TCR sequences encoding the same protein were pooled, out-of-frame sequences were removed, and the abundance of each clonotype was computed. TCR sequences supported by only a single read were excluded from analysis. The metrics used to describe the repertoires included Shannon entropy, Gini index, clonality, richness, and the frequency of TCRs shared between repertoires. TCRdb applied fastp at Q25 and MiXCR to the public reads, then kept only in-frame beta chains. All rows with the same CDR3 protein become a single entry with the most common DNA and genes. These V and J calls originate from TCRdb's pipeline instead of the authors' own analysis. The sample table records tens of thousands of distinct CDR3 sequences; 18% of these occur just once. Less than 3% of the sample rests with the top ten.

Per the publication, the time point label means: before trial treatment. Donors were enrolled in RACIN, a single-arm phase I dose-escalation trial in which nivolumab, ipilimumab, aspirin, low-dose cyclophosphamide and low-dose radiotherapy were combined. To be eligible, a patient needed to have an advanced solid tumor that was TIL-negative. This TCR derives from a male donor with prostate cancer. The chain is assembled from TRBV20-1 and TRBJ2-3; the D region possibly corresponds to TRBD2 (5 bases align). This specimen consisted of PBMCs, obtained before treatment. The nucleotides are TGCAGTGCTAGAGATTGGAGCGGACCCGATACGCAGTATTTT. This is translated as CSARDWSGPDTQYF.